The rows below give T cell receptor beta chains drawn from one sample of a study of PD-1 blockade in classical Hodgkin lymphoma. TCRdb's copy holds only in-frame clones and misses some; the assay was immunoSEQ multiplex PCR. The sample contains about 100,000 clones, around 89% of which appear only once. Sequenced here: peripheral blood mononuclear cells (PBMCs), sampled before the second cycle of nivolumab. All receptors derive from a human donor with classical Hodgkin lymphoma. Both conserved end residues are part of each CDR3. The order of the fields is J gene, V gene, CDR3 length, D gene, clone size, CDR3 protein, CDR3 DNA. The D gene is left open where the match is weak. Clone size appears in some rows only: once, few, many, or a class for an expanded clone.

>TRBJ2-5|TRBV5-1|15|TRBD1|NA
CASSLGTGEGETQYF
TGCGCCAGCAGCTTGGGGACAGGGGAAGGAGAGACCCAGTACTTC
>TRBJ1-5|TRBV7-8|16|NA|NA
CASSFDTGIGNQPQHF
TGTGCCAGCAGCTTTGACACAGGGATTGGAAATCAGCCCCAGCATTTT
>TRBJ1-2|TRBV5-6|11|NA|NA
CASSLRYGYTF
TGTGCCAGCAGCTTGCGGTATGGCTACACCTTC
>TRBJ2-2|TRBV10-3|13|NA|NA
CAISEVNTGELFF
TGTGCCATCAGTGAGGTCAACACCGGGGAGCTGTTTTTT
>TRBJ1-1|TRBV9|14|NA|NA
CASSGSGWRTEAFF
TGTGCCAGCAGCGGCTCGGGCTGGAGGACTGAAGCTTTCTTT
>TRBJ1-1|TRBV30|13|NA|NA
CAWAVPDRPKAFF
TGTGCCTGGGCCGTCCCCGACAGACCAAAAGCTTTCTTT
>TRBJ2-5|TRBV7-9|15|TRBD2|NA
CASSLGAGDQETQYF
TGTGCCAGCAGCTTAGGAGCGGGGGACCAAGAGACCCAGTACTTC
>TRBJ1-5|TRBV19|13|NA|NA
CASSWDNNQPQHF
TGTGCCAGTAGTTGGGACAACAATCAGCCCCAGCATTTT
>TRBJ1-1|TRBV7-9|14|NA|NA
CASSLVGGNTEAFF
TGTGCCAGCAGCTTAGTTGGGGGCAACACTGAAGCTTTCTTT
>TRBJ1-6|TRBV19|13|NA|NA
CASRDGLSGSLHF
TGTGCCAGCCGGGACGGGCTATCGGGGTCCCTCCACTTT
>TRBJ1-2|TRBV7-2|14|NA|NA
CASSLAIPSGGYTF
TGTGCCAGCAGCTTAGCGATTCCCTCTGGGGGCTACACCTTC
>TRBJ1-3|TRBV28|15|NA|NA
CASSRDRFSGNTIYF
TGTGCCAGCAGCCGGGACCGTTTTTCTGGAAACACCATATATTTT
>TRBJ1-5|TRBV30|15|NA|NA
CAWSGGQFSNQPQHF
TGTGCCTGGAGTGGGGGGCAATTTAGCAATCAGCCCCAGCATTTT
>TRBJ2-5|TRBV19|14|NA|NA
CASSIAQRLGTQYF
TGTGCCAGTAGTATCGCCCAGCGCCTTGGGACCCAGTACTTC
>TRBJ2-3|TRBV9|14|NA|NA
CASSVAGNTDTQYF
TGTGCCAGCAGCGTAGCCGGGAACACAGATACGCAGTATTTT
>TRBJ2-7|TRBV10-1|16|TRBD1|NA
CASSDLLGTASYEQYF
TGCGCCAGCAGTGACCTCCTTGGGACAGCTTCCTACGAGCAGTACTTC
>TRBJ1-2|TRBV9|15|NA|NA
CASSVGSRPNYGYTF
TGTGCCAGCAGCGTGGGGAGCCGACCCAACTATGGCTACACCTTC
>TRBJ1-2|TRBV7-2|17|TRBD1|NA
CASSLGGTGGETYGYTF
TGTGCCAGCAGCTTAGGGGGGACAGGGGGCGAAACGTATGGCTACACCTTC
>TRBJ1-1|TRBV19|14|NA|NA
CASSIGAGGTEAFF
TGTGCCAGTAGTATAGGGGCAGGAGGCACTGAAGCTTTCTTT
>TRBJ1-1|TRBV15|14|NA|NA
CATSRERGDTEAFF
TGTGCCACCAGCAGAGAACGGGGGGACACTGAAGCTTTCTTT
>TRBJ1-1|TRBV28|15|NA|NA
CASSHSWGARTEAFF
TGTGCCAGCAGTCACTCGTGGGGGGCGAGGACTGAAGCTTTCTTT
>TRBJ1-1|TRBV2|14|NA|NA
CASSEYPGNTEAFF
TGTGCCAGCAGTGAATACCCAGGGAACACTGAAGCTTTCTTT
>TRBJ2-3|TRBV4-2|16|NA|NA
CASSRMGPGTQDTQYF
TGTGCCAGCAGCCGCATGGGCCCGGGGACGCAGGATACGCAGTATTTT
>TRBJ2-3|TRBV30|11|NA|NA
CAWSSTDTQYF
TGTGCCTGGTCTAGCACAGATACGCAGTATTTT
>TRBJ2-7|TRBV28|15|TRBD1|NA
CASSLMMGQTYEQYF
TGTGCCAGCAGTTTAATGATGGGACAGACCTACGAGCAGTACTTC
>TRBJ1-3|TRBV30|14|NA|many
CAWSPGTTGNTIYF
TGTGCCTGGAGTCCCGGGACAACGGGAAACACCATATATTTT
>TRBJ2-5|TRBV28|12|NA|NA
CARRGYQETQYF
TGTGCCAGGAGGGGGTACCAAGAGACCCAGTACTTC
>TRBJ1-2|TRBV5-1|15|NA|NA
CARLPNTPPNYGYTF
TGCGCCAGGCTCCCCAACACACCCCCGAACTATGGCTACACCTTC
>TRBJ1-4|TRBV19|13|NA|few
CASQRGAMKELFF
TGTGCCAGTCAACGGGGAGCTATGAAAGAACTGTTTTTT
>TRBJ1-6|TRBV5-5|13|NA|NA
CASSLDLGSPLHF
TGTGCCAGCAGCCTGGACCTTGGTTCACCCCTCCACTTT
>TRBJ2-7|TRBV28|15|NA|NA
CASSHLGRQSYEQYF
TGTGCCAGCAGTCACCTTGGTCGCCAATCCTACGAGCAGTACTTC
>TRBJ1-1|TRBV7-8|14|TRBD1|NA
CASSLGRQGYEAFF
TGTGCCAGCAGCTTAGGCAGACAGGGGTATGAAGCTTTCTTT